What follows are 4 T cell receptor beta chains derived from one specimen sequenced in a study of breast tumors, draining lymph nodes, adjacent tissues. TCRdb reprocessed the multiplex PCR reads with MiXCR, giving one entry per CDR3 protein. This repertoire shows fewer than 200,000 distinct CDR3 sequences, roughly 30% found once; its top ten account for roughly 4.5%. Breast cancer patients provided tissue from their axillary draining lymph nodes. Sequences were obtained from axillary lymph node tissue. The receptors here all came from a female donor with breast cancer. Some clones in this sample may be carry-over from other donors' samples.

V gene TRBV3-1 combines with J gene TRBJ2-7, with D possibly matching TRBD2 (5 bases). Trimming stripped 4 bases from V and 3 bases from J, with 16 bases between. The length of the CDR3 is 15 residues. CDR1 LGHDT and CDR2 YNNKEL come from the germline V gene (reference sequence). The DNA of the CDR3 is TGTGCCAGCAGCCCCACCGACTACCCCCTCTACGAGCAGTACTTC. As protein: CASSPTDYPLYEQYF.

This clonotype was seen a handful of times. This may come from a read error, since a much larger clone is one base off. This rearrangement joins TRBV19 to TRBJ2-3, with D perhaps TRBD1 (6 bases). This CDR3 spans 16 amino acids. The germline CDR1 and CDR2 sequences are LNHDA and SQIVND (reference sequence). V lost 3 bases and J 4 bases, leaving 17 bases between the germline ends. Here the CDR3 DNA reads TGTGCCAGTAGTATCGGACAGCCTTTGCTTCCAGATACGCAGTATTTT. This sequence encodes CASSIGQPLLPDTQYF.

Only a few counts were recorded for this clonotype. The chain links TRBV6-1 to TRBJ2-7; 9 positions agree with TRBD2. The CDR3 extends over 16 amino acids. J lost 3 bases, V lost 5 bases, and 11 bases had no gene match. In germline, CDR1 is MNHNS, CDR2 SASEGT. The CDR3 reads CASSHLGGGDHYEQYF. The CDR3, as DNA: TGTGCCAGCAGTCATTTGGGCGGGGGGGACCACTACGAGCAGTACTTC.

This clonotype has a count of ten or more. The J gene is TRBJ2-7, the V gene TRBV9; D is unresolved. CDR1 SGDLS and CDR2 YYNGEE come from the germline V gene. V lost 0 bases and J lost 7, with 11 bases in between. The CDR3 totals 13 residues. Here the CDR3 reads CASSVAVVGEQYF. CDR3 bases: TGTGCCAGCAGCGTAGCGGTTGTGGGAGAGCAGTACTTC. Supplemented by reference TRBV9 and TRBJ2-7, the full variable domain reads DSGVTQTPKHLITATGQRVTLRCSPRSGDLSVYWYQQSLDQGLQFLIQYYNGEERAKGNILERFSAQQFPDLHSELNLSSLELGDSALYFCASSVAVVGEQYFGPGTRLTVT.